This paragraph reports one T cell receptor beta chain. The same CDR3 is also encoded by other DNA sequences in this sample. Looked up from germline, CDR1 is SGHRS and CDR2 is YFSETQ. Trimming removed 0 bases from V and 6 bases from J, with 3 bases in between. The CDR3 contains 12 residues. The record originates from a study of shared clonotypes between healthy human individuals. Using immunoSEQ multiplex PCR, the repertoire was profiled, and TCRdb retains in-frame clones only, with some absent. Seen here are roughly 1,800,000 clones, 85% to 95% observed once, and the top ten hold 0.9% to 1.5%. Only CD45RO-negative cells positively selected for CCR7 counted as naive CD8 cells, so terminally differentiated effector memory CD45RA+ cells were excluded. Donors included only healthy HIV-negative adults lacking recent acute infections or vaccinations.

J is TRBJ2-2 and V is TRBV5-1; no firm D call. The origin of this receptor is a man aged 18 to 35 in good health. Input material: naive CD8+ T cells sorted from blood. This chain's CDR3 is CASSLVSGELFF. Here the CDR3 DNA reads TGCGCCAGCAGCTTGGTGTCCGGGGAGCTGTTTTTT.